Listed below are T cell receptor beta chains from one sample, sequenced in a study of shared clonotypes between healthy human individuals. Sequencing used immunoSEQ multiplex PCR; TCRdb keeps in-frame clones, though not all of them. The sample carries about 2.1 million clones, over 85% recorded once. Sequencing used naive CD8+ T cells from PBMCs. The source of these receptors is a man aged 18 to 29 in good health. Some clones in this sample may be carry-over from other donors' samples. CDR3s include the opening cysteine and the closing phenylalanine or tryptophan. D genes are given only for firm matches. Rows give clone size only sometimes, using once, few, many, or a class for an expanded clone.

v_call: TRBV7-8; d_call: NA; clone_size: NA; j_call: TRBJ2-5; cdr3_nt: TGTGCCCGCAGTCCCAGACAGGGCGGGACGGAGACCCAGTACTTC; cdr3_aa: CARSPRQGGTETQYF
v_call: TRBV19; d_call: NA; clone_size: once; j_call: TRBJ2-1; cdr3_nt: TGTGCCAGTAGTATAGGCAGGGGAAATGAGCAGTTCTTC; cdr3_aa: CASSIGRGNEQFF
v_call: TRBV7-8; d_call: NA; clone_size: once; j_call: TRBJ2-5; cdr3_nt: TGTGCCAGCAGCTCCTCACAGTACGAAGAGACCCAGTACTTC; cdr3_aa: CASSSSQYEETQYF
v_call: TRBV28; d_call: NA; clone_size: NA; j_call: TRBJ2-1; cdr3_nt: TGTGCCAGCAGTTTCTGGAAATACAATGAGCAGTTCTTC; cdr3_aa: CASSFWKYNEQFF
v_call: TRBV7-3; d_call: NA; clone_size: NA; j_call: TRBJ2-6; cdr3_nt: TGTGCCAGCAGCCTAACAGTGCCCGGGGCCAACGTCCTGACTTTC; cdr3_aa: CASSLTVPGANVLTF
v_call: TRBV27; d_call: TRBD2; clone_size: NA; j_call: TRBJ2-3; cdr3_nt: TGTGCCAGCAGTAGAGGGACTAGCGGATTTAGCACAGATACGCAGTATTTT; cdr3_aa: CASSRGTSGFSTDTQYF
v_call: TRBV4-3; d_call: TRBD1; clone_size: NA; j_call: TRBJ2-5; cdr3_nt: TGCGCCAGCAGCCAAGATCTTCGCCAGGGGGCTTACCGGTACCAAGAGACCCAGTACTTC; cdr3_aa: CASSQDLRQGAYRYQETQYF
v_call: TRBV27; d_call: NA; clone_size: NA; j_call: TRBJ2-7; cdr3_nt: TGTGCCAGCAGTTTCTCACCCGCTTCTCACGAGCAGTACTTC; cdr3_aa: CASSFSPASHEQYF
v_call: TRBV9; d_call: TRBD2; clone_size: once; j_call: TRBJ2-1; cdr3_nt: TGTGCCAGCAGCGGCCCTCCGGGACTAGTAGTCAATGAGCAGTTCTTC; cdr3_aa: CASSGPPGLVVNEQFF
v_call: TRBV18; d_call: NA; clone_size: once; j_call: TRBJ2-5; cdr3_nt: TGTGCCAGCTCACTTACCGGGACCGAGATCCAAGAGACCCAGTACTTC; cdr3_aa: CASSLTGTEIQETQYF
v_call: TRBV29-1; d_call: NA; clone_size: few; j_call: TRBJ1-2; cdr3_nt: TGCAGCGTGCTACCGGACTGGGGAGGCTACACCTTC; cdr3_aa: CSVLPDWGGYTF
v_call: TRBV4-3; d_call: NA; clone_size: NA; j_call: TRBJ2-1; cdr3_nt: TGCGCCAGCAGCCAAGGAAGTGGGCCTGGCAATGAGCAGTTCTTC; cdr3_aa: CASSQGSGPGNEQFF
v_call: TRBV29-1; d_call: NA; clone_size: once; j_call: TRBJ2-7; cdr3_nt: TGCAGCGTTGAAGAGCGGGGTACCTACGAGCAGTACTTC; cdr3_aa: CSVEERGTYEQYF
v_call: TRBV19; d_call: TRBD1; clone_size: NA; j_call: TRBJ1-1; cdr3_nt: TGTGCCAGTAGTGGGACAGGGGGTATGAACACTGAAGCTTTCTTT; cdr3_aa: CASSGTGGMNTEAFF
v_call: TRBV30; d_call: TRBD1; clone_size: NA; j_call: TRBJ2-1; cdr3_nt: TGTGCCTGGAGGACAGGGGGAACGGGCAATGAGCAGTTCTTC; cdr3_aa: CAWRTGGTGNEQFF
v_call: TRBV14; d_call: NA; clone_size: NA; j_call: TRBJ2-6; cdr3_nt: TGTGCCAGCAGCCCCGGGAGCTCTGGGGCCAACGTCCTGACTTTC; cdr3_aa: CASSPGSSGANVLTF
v_call: TRBV7-9; d_call: NA; clone_size: NA; j_call: TRBJ1-3; cdr3_nt: TGTGCCAGCAGCTTCGCTTTGGGTGTGGTGAACTCTGGAAACACCATATATTTT; cdr3_aa: CASSFALGVVNSGNTIYF
v_call: TRBV4-2; d_call: TRBD2; clone_size: NA; j_call: TRBJ2-1; cdr3_nt: TGTGCCAGCAGCCAAGATGCGGGAGGGCTGAGTAATGAGCAGTTCTTC; cdr3_aa: CASSQDAGGLSNEQFF
v_call: TRBV11-2; d_call: TRBD2; clone_size: once; j_call: TRBJ2-7; cdr3_nt: TGTGCCAGCAGCCTAGGGACTAGCGGATCCTACGAGCAGTACTTC; cdr3_aa: CASSLGTSGSYEQYF
v_call: TRBV7-9; d_call: NA; clone_size: NA; j_call: TRBJ2-7; cdr3_nt: TGTGCCAGCAGCTCCCGAGAGGGGGAGTTGAGCTCCTACGAGCAGTACTTC; cdr3_aa: CASSSREGELSSYEQYF
v_call: TRBV7-8; d_call: TRBD2; clone_size: NA; j_call: TRBJ2-4; cdr3_nt: TGTGCCAGCAGCTTAGGGTCTTGGCGGGAGCTGGGTTTAGCCAAAAACATTCAGTACTTC; cdr3_aa: CASSLGSWRELGLAKNIQYF
v_call: TRBV5-8; d_call: NA; clone_size: NA; j_call: TRBJ2-7; cdr3_nt: TGTGCCAGCAGGTCCTTCGCGGACGAGCAGTACTTC; cdr3_aa: CASRSFADEQYF
v_call: TRBV27; d_call: TRBD1; clone_size: NA; j_call: TRBJ2-7; cdr3_nt: TGTGCCGCATCGGTTGGCCAGGGGGCCTTACGCGAGCAGTACTTC; cdr3_aa: CAASVGQGALREQYF
v_call: TRBV28; d_call: TRBD1; clone_size: once; j_call: TRBJ1-1; cdr3_nt: TGTGCCAGCAGAGGGGACAGGGGGACCCCTGAAGCTTTCTTT; cdr3_aa: CASRGDRGTPEAFF
v_call: TRBV29-1; d_call: NA; clone_size: NA; j_call: TRBJ2-1; cdr3_nt: TGCAGCGTGGGTCTAGCGAGCAATGAGCAGTTCTTC; cdr3_aa: CSVGLASNEQFF
v_call: TRBV7-9; d_call: NA; clone_size: few; j_call: TRBJ1-5; cdr3_nt: TGTGCCAGCAGCCATGGGAGGGGCAATCAGCCCCAGCATTTT; cdr3_aa: CASSHGRGNQPQHF
v_call: TRBV6-1; d_call: TRBD1; clone_size: NA; j_call: TRBJ2-1; cdr3_nt: TGTGCCAGCAGTGGGACAGGGGGCGCGGCGGGAACTTACAATGAGCAGTTCTTC; cdr3_aa: CASSGTGGAAGTYNEQFF
v_call: TRBV7-9; d_call: TRBD2; clone_size: NA; j_call: TRBJ2-1; cdr3_nt: TGTGCCAGCAGCTTGGGTGGGAGGGCCAATGAGCAGTTCTTC; cdr3_aa: CASSLGGRANEQFF
v_call: TRBV6-6; d_call: NA; clone_size: NA; j_call: TRBJ1-1; cdr3_nt: TGTGCCAGCAGTTACCCCAGGTCGGGGCAGAACACTGAAGCTTTCTTT; cdr3_aa: CASSYPRSGQNTEAFF
v_call: TRBV27; d_call: TRBD2; clone_size: NA; j_call: TRBJ2-5; cdr3_nt: TGTGCCAGCAGCGGACTAGCGGACCTCCAAGAGACCCAGTACTTC; cdr3_aa: CASSGLADLQETQYF
v_call: TRBV4-1; d_call: NA; clone_size: NA; j_call: TRBJ1-4; cdr3_nt: TGCGCCAGCAGCGTCCTACGGGGGAATGAAAAACTGTTTTTT; cdr3_aa: CASSVLRGNEKLFF
v_call: TRBV7-2; d_call: NA; clone_size: NA; j_call: TRBJ2-7; cdr3_nt: TGTGCCAGCAGCTTAAGAGGTGCCTACGAGCAGTACTTC; cdr3_aa: CASSLRGAYEQYF
v_call: TRBV7-9; d_call: TRBD2; clone_size: NA; j_call: TRBJ2-7; cdr3_nt: TGTGCCAGCAGTGGATCTAGCGGGAGGGCAGGGGAGCAGTACTTC; cdr3_aa: CASSGSSGRAGEQYF
v_call: TRBV7-9; d_call: NA; clone_size: NA; j_call: TRBJ1-5; cdr3_nt: TGTGCCAGCAGCTTATTCCCCACCGGGGAGCAGCCCCAGCATTTT; cdr3_aa: CASSLFPTGEQPQHF
v_call: TRBV7-9; d_call: TRBD1; clone_size: NA; j_call: TRBJ1-2; cdr3_nt: TGTGCCAGCAGCTTGTTGCAGGGGGCACCCTATGGCTACACCTTC; cdr3_aa: CASSLLQGAPYGYTF
v_call: TRBV7-9; d_call: TRBD1; clone_size: NA; j_call: TRBJ1-2; cdr3_nt: TGTGCCAGCAGCGGTTTTCGGGACAGGAGATTTAACTATGGCTACACCTTC; cdr3_aa: CASSGFRDRRFNYGYTF
v_call: TRBV2; d_call: TRBD2; clone_size: NA; j_call: TRBJ2-3; cdr3_nt: TGTGCCAGCAGTGAATTTTTGTCGGCTAGCGGGAAAACAGATACGCAGTATTTT; cdr3_aa: CASSEFLSASGKTDTQYF
v_call: TRBV27; d_call: TRBD1; clone_size: NA; j_call: TRBJ2-1; cdr3_nt: TGTGCCAGCAGTCTGACAGGGAACTACAATGAGCAGTTCTTC; cdr3_aa: CASSLTGNYNEQFF
v_call: TRBV7-3; d_call: NA; clone_size: once; j_call: TRBJ2-2; cdr3_nt: TGTGCCAGCAGCTTATCGGGGGCCCCTGTGGTCACCGGGGAGCTGTTTTTT; cdr3_aa: CASSLSGAPVVTGELFF
v_call: TRBV7-3; d_call: NA; clone_size: NA; j_call: TRBJ2-1; cdr3_nt: TGTGCCAGCAGCTCCGCCGGGACCCAACGGGGCAATGAGCAGTTCTTC; cdr3_aa: CASSSAGTQRGNEQFF
v_call: TRBV28; d_call: NA; clone_size: NA; j_call: TRBJ1-5; cdr3_nt: TGTGCCAGCAGTTTATTGGCACAGGTGGAATACTTCAATCAGCCCCAGCATTTT; cdr3_aa: CASSLLAQVEYFNQPQHF
v_call: TRBV10-2; d_call: NA; clone_size: NA; j_call: TRBJ1-4; cdr3_nt: TGCGCCAGCAGTGAGTGGAGGACAAGTAATAATGAAAAACTGTTTTTT; cdr3_aa: CASSEWRTSNNEKLFF
v_call: TRBV13; d_call: NA; clone_size: NA; j_call: TRBJ2-5; cdr3_nt: TGTGCCAGCAGCTTAGGGTCAGAGACCCAGTACTTC; cdr3_aa: CASSLGSETQYF
v_call: TRBV14; d_call: TRBD2; clone_size: NA; j_call: TRBJ2-2; cdr3_nt: TGTGCCAGCAGCATGGTAGCGGGGCACACCGGGGAGCTGTTTTTT; cdr3_aa: CASSMVAGHTGELFF
v_call: TRBV7-3; d_call: NA; clone_size: NA; j_call: TRBJ2-7; cdr3_nt: TGTGCCAGCAGCTTAACTCTCGGTAACGAGCAGTACTTC; cdr3_aa: CASSLTLGNEQYF
v_call: TRBV27; d_call: NA; clone_size: once; j_call: TRBJ1-2; cdr3_nt: TGTGCCAGCAGTTTAGACCTCAGAGGAGGCTACACCTTC; cdr3_aa: CASSLDLRGGYTF
v_call: TRBV7-9; d_call: TRBD1; clone_size: NA; j_call: TRBJ1-2; cdr3_nt: TGTGCCAGCAGCCCAACAGGGGGGATGATCTATGGCTACACCTTC; cdr3_aa: CASSPTGGMIYGYTF
v_call: TRBV15; d_call: NA; clone_size: NA; j_call: TRBJ2-1; cdr3_nt: TGTGCCACCAGCAAATTTACGTCTGGAGGCAATGAGCAGTTCTTC; cdr3_aa: CATSKFTSGGNEQFF
v_call: TRBV6-6; d_call: NA; clone_size: NA; j_call: TRBJ2-3; cdr3_nt: TGTGCCAGCAGTTACTTGGCGGGGAGCACAGATACGCAGTATTTT; cdr3_aa: CASSYLAGSTDTQYF
v_call: TRBV14; d_call: NA; clone_size: NA; j_call: TRBJ1-5; cdr3_nt: TGTGCCAGCAGCCTCCGCGCAGGGCCTCATCAGCCCCAGCATTTT; cdr3_aa: CASSLRAGPHQPQHF
v_call: TRBV21-1; d_call: NA; clone_size: NA; j_call: TRBJ2-2; cdr3_nt: TGTGCCAGCAGCAAAGGGAGGGGACTAGCGGGAGTCGGGGAGCTGTTTTTT; cdr3_aa: CASSKGRGLAGVGELFF